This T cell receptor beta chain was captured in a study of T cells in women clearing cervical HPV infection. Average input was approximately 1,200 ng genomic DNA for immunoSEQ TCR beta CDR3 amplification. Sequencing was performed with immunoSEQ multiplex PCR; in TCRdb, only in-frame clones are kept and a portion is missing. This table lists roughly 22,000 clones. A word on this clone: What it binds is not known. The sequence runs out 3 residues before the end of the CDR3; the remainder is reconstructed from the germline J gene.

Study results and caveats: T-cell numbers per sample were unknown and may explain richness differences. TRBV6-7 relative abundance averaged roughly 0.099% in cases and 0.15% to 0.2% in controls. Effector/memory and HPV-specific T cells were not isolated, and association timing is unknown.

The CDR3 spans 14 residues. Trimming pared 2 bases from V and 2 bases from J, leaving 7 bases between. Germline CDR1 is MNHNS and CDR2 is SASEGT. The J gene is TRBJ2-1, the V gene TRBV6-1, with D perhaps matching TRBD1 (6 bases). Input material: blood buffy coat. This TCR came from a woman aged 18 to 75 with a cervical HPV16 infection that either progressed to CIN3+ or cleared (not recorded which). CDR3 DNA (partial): TGTGCCAGCAGTGAACAGGGGCCCTACAATGAG. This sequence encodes CASSEQGPYNE. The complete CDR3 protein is CASSEQGPYNEQFF.